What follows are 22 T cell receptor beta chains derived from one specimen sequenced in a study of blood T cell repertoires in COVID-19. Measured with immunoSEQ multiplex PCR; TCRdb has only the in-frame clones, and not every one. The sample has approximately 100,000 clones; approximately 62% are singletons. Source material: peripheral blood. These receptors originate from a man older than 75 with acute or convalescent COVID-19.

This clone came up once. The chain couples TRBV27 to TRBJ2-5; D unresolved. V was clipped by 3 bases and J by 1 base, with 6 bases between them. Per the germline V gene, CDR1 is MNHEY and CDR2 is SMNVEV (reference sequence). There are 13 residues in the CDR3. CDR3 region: CASSFPVQETQYF. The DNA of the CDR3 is TGTGCCAGCAGTTTCCCCGTCCAAGAGACCCAGTACTTC.

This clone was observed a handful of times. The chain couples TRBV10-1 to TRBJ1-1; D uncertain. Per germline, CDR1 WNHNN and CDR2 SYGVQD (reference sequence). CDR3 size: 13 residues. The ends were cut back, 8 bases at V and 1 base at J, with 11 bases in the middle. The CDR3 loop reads CASQVAENTEAFF. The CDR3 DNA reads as TGCGCCAGCCAGGTAGCGGAGAACACTGAAGCTTTCTTT.

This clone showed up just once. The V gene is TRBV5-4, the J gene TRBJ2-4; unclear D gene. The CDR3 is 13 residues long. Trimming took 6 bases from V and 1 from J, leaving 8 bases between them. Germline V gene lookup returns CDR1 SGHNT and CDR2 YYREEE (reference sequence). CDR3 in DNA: TGTGCCAGCACCTCTGCGGCCAAAAACATTCAGTACTTC. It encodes CASTSAAKNIQYF.

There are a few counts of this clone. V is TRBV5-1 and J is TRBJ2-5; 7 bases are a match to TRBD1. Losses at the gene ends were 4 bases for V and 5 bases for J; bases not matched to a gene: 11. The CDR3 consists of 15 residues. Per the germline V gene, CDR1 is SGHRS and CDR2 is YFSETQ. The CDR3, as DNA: TGCGCCAGCAGCGCCGGACAGGTTAATAGGGAGACCCAGTACTTC. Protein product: CASSAGQVNRETQYF.

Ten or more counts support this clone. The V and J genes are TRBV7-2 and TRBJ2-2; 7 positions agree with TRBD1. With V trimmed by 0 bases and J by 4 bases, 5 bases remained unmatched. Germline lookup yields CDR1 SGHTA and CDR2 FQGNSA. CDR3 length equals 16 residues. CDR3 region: CASSLAGRGTTGELFF. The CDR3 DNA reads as TGTGCCAGCAGCTTAGCGGGCAGGGGGACCACCGGGGAGCTGTTTTTT.

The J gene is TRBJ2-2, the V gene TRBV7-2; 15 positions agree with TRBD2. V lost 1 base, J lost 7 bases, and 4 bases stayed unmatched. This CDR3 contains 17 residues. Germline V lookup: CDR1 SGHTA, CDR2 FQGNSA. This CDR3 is CASSLGTSGRGIGELFF. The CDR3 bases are TGTGCCAGCAGCTTAGGGACTAGCGGGAGGGGGATCGGGGAGCTGTTTTTT.

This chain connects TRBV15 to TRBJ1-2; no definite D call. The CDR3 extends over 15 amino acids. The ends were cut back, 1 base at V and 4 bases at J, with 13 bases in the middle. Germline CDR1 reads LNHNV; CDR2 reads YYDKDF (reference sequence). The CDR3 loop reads CATSRAVIQAYGYTF. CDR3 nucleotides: TGTGCCACCAGCAGAGCCGTCATCCAAGCCTATGGCTACACCTTC.

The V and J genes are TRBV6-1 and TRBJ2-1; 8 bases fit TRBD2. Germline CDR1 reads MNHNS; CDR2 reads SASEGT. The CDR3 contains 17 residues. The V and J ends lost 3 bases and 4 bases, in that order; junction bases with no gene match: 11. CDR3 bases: TGTGCCAGCAGTGATTACTTACTAGCGGAGACATACAATGAGCAGTTCTTC. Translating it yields CASSDYLLAETYNEQFF.

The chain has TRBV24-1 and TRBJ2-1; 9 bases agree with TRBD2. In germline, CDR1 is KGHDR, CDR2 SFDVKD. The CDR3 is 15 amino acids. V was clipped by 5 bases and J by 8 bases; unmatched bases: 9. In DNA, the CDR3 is TGTGCCACCAGTGGGAGCGGGAGGCCCCGGGATGAGCAGTTCTTC. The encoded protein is CATSGSGRPRDEQFF.

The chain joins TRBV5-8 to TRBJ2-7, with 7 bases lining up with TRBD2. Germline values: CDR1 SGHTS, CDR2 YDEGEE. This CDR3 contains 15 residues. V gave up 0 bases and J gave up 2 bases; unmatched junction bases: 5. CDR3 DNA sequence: TGTGCCAGCAGCTTGGAAGCGGGACGGACCTACGAGCAGTACTTC. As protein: CASSLEAGRTYEQYF.

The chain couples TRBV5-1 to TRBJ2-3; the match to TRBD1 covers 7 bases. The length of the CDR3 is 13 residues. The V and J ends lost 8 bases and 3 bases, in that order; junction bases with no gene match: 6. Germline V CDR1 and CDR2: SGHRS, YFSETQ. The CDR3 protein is CASGQVITDTQYF. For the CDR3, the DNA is TGCGCCAGTGGACAGGTTATAACAGATACGCAGTATTTT.

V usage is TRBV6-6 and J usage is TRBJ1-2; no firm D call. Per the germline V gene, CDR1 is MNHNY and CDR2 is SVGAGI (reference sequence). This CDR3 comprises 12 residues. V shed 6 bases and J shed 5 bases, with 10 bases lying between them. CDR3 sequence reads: CASSSDWYGYTF. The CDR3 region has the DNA TGTGCCAGCAGCTCGGACTGGTATGGCTACACCTTC.

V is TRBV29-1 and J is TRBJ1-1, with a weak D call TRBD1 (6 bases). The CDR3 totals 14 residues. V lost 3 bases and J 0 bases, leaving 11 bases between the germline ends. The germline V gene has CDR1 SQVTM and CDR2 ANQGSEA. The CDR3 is CSVEGTPMNTEAFF. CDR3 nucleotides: TGCAGCGTTGAGGGGACACCCATGAACACTGAAGCTTTCTTT.

As DNA, the CDR3 is TGTGCCAGCAGCCAAGATCTGCTAGCGGGAGCCTACGAGCAGTACTTC. Translating gives CASSQDLLAGAYEQYF. This rearrangement joins TRBV3-1 (or the pseudogene TRBV3-2) to TRBJ2-7; the match to TRBD2 covers 10 bases. V was clipped by 0 bases and J by 2 bases; unmatched bases: 4. The CDR3 totals 16 residues. Germline CDR1 is LGHDT and CDR2 is YNNKEL (reference sequence).

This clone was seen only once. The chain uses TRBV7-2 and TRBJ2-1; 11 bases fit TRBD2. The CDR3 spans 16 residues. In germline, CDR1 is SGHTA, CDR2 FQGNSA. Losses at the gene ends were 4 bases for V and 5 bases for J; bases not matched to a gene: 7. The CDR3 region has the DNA TGTGCCAGCAGCTGGGAACTAGCGGGGGCGAACAATGAGCAGTTCTTC. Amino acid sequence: CASSWELAGANNEQFF.

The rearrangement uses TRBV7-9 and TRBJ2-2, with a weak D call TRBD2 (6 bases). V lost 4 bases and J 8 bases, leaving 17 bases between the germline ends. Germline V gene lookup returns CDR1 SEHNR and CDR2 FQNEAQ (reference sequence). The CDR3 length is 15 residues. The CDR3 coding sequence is TGTGCCAGCAGCTCCTTCCAGGGAGGTATAGGGGAGCTGTTTTTT. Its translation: CASSSFQGGIGELFF.

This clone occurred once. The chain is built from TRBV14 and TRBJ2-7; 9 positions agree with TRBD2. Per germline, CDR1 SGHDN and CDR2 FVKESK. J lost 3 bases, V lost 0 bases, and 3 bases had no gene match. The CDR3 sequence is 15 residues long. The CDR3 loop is CASSQEGLANYEQYF. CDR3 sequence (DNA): TGTGCCAGCAGCCAAGAGGGACTAGCAAACTACGAGCAGTACTTC.

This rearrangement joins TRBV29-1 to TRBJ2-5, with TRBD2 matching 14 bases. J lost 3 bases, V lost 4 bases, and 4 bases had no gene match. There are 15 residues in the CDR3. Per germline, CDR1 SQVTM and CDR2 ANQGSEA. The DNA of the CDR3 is TGCAGCGTTGGGGGGACTAGCGGGAGTGAAGAGACCCAGTACTTC. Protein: CSVGGTSGSEETQYF.

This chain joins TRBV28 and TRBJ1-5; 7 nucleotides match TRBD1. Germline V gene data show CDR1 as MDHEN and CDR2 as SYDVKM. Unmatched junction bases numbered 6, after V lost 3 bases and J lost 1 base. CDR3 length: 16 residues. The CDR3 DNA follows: TGTGCCAGCAGTTTCTCGACAGGGAGAAGCAATCAGCCCCAGCATTTT. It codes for CASSFSTGRSNQPQHF.

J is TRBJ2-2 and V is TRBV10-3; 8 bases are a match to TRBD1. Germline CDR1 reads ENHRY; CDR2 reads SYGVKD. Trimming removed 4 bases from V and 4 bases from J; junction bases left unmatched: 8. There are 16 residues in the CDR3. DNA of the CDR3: TGTGCCATCAGTGCCCGGACAGGGCCCTCCACCGGGGAGCTGTTTTTT. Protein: CAISARTGPSTGELFF.

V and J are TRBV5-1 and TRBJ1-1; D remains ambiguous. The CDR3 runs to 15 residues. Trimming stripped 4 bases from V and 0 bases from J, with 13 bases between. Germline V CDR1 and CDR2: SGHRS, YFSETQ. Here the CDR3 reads CASSPTLAVNTEAFF. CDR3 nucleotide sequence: TGCGCCAGCAGCCCGACCCTGGCGGTGAACACTGAAGCTTTCTTT.

The CDR3 DNA reads TGTGCCAGCAGTTGGGCCGGGAGGGAAAAACTGTTTTTT. It yields the protein CASSWAGREKLFF. The chain combines TRBV12-3 or TRBV12-4 with TRBJ1-4; D is unresolved. V lost 4 bases, J lost 8 bases, and 11 bases lay in between. This CDR3 spans 13 amino acids.